The 15 T cell receptor beta chains reported below all come from one sample, sequenced in a study of blood T cells in healthy people across ages. The use of a sample-barcoded 5' primer and a J-beta primer mix characterized a second PCR of 7 to 11 cycles. Each CDR3 protein is one row after TCRdb ran MiXCR on the 5' RACE reads. The sample has 800,000 or so distinct CDR3 sequences, just under 25% seen once. This sample also appeared in a second study, on T cells of mothers and their children.

Sequences were obtained from blood. These TCRs come from a boy younger than 18 in good health.

The rearrangement uses TRBV27 and TRBJ1-4, with 7 positions matching TRBD1. This CDR3 has 18 amino acids. The germline gives CDR1 MNHEY, CDR2 SMNVEV (reference sequence). V gave up 1 base and J gave up 8 bases; unmatched junction bases: 16. The CDR3, as DNA: TGTGCCAGCAGTTTATTCCCTACCACAGGGGTCGTCTTCGAAAAACTGTTTTTT. Protein product: CASSLFPTTGVVFEKLFF.

The CDR3 DNA is TGCAGCGTTGTAGCAGTCTACGAGCAGTACTTC. It specifies CSVVAVYEQYF. V usage is TRBV29-1 and J usage is TRBJ2-7; unclear D gene. V was trimmed by 4 bases and J by 3 bases, leaving 7 bases between them. CDR3 length: 11 amino acids. The germline CDR1 and CDR2 sequences are SQVTM and ANQGSEA.

CDR3 coding DNA: TGTGCCAGCAGCTCCCGAAGGCGGGGGACCATATCCAACTATGGCTACACCTTC. Protein sequence: CASSSRRRGTISNYGYTF. This chain links TRBV11-2 with TRBJ1-2; possible D gene TRBD1, 5 bases. Germline V gives CDR1 SGHAT, CDR2 FQNNGV. The CDR3 is 18 residues long. V was clipped by 4 bases and J by 2 bases, with 23 bases between them. Full variable domain (remainder filled in from reference TRBV11-2 and TRBJ1-2): EAGVAQSPRYKIIEKRQSVAFWCNPISGHATLYWYQQILGQGPKLLIQFQNNGVVDDSQLPKDRFSAERLKGVDSTLKIQPAKLEDSAVYLCASSSRRRGTISNYGYTFGSGTRLTVV.

The chain recombines TRBV7-9 with TRBJ2-2, with a weak D call TRBD1 (5 bases). Deletions cut 1 base from V and 1 base from J, with 10 bases between. The CDR3 contains 16 residues. CDR1 is SEHNR, CDR2 FQNEAQ, per germline (reference sequence). CDR3 nucleotides: TGTGCCAGCAGCTTAGAGCCAGGGCGGAACACCGGGGAGCTGTTTTTT. Its protein product is CASSLEPGRNTGELFF.

This clonotype was recorded many times. This chain connects TRBV5-5 to TRBJ2-5; tentative D call: TRBD2 (5 bases). V shed 2 bases and J shed 4 bases, with 9 bases lying between them. This CDR3 spans 13 amino acids. Germline-derived CDR1 and CDR2 are SGHKS and YYEKEE (reference sequence). Here the CDR3 DNA reads TGTGCCAGCAGCTTCCGGGGTAGAGAGACCCAGTACTTC. It encodes CASSFRGRETQYF.

The gene calls are TRBV6-2 or TRBV6-3 and TRBJ1-5; 8 bases match TRBD1. The CDR3 sequence is 15 residues long. The germline V gene encodes CDR1 MNHEY and CDR2 SVGEGT. V shed 6 bases and J 3 bases; nucleotides not matched to a gene: 7. The CDR3 region is CASRPRTGINQPQHF. The CDR3, as DNA: TGTGCCAGCAGACCACGGACAGGGATCAATCAGCCCCAGCATTTT.

This clonotype has a handful of counts. This chain links TRBV7-8 with TRBJ2-7; 10 bases align to TRBD2. The germline V gene encodes CDR1 SGHVS and CDR2 FQNEAQ. The CDR3 is made up of 15 amino acids. The V gene end was trimmed by 5 bases and the J gene end by 3 bases; junction bases not matched to a gene: 7. For the CDR3, the DNA is TGTGCCAGCAGCCCCTTAGCGGGAGGAGTCTACGAGCAGTACTTC. Translated, it gives CASSPLAGGVYEQYF.

CDR3: CASSQFRPGTEKLFF. CDR3 bases: TGTGCCAGCAGCCAATTTCGACCAGGGACTGAAAAACTGTTTTTT. This rearrangement joins TRBV16 to TRBJ1-4; a possible D gene is TRBD1 (5 bases). The CDR3 covers 15 residues. Germline CDR1 and CDR2: KGHSY and FQNENV. The V and J ends lost 1 base and 7 bases respectively, with 13 bases between them.

The chain carries TRBV28 and TRBJ2-7; 9 positions match TRBD1. The ends lost 4 bases at V and 1 base at J; junction bases unmatched: 8. Per germline, CDR1 MDHEN and CDR2 SYDVKM. CDR3 length: 16 amino acids. As DNA, the CDR3 is TGTGCCAGCAGTTCCGGGCCGGGACAGGGTTCCTACGAGCAGTACTTC. Its protein is CASSSGPGQGSYEQYF. The complete variable domain, with remaining parts taken from reference TRBV28 and TRBJ2-7, reads DVKVTQSSRYLVKRTGEKVFLECVQDMDHENMFWYRQDPGLGLRLIYFSYDVKMKEKGDIPEGYSVSREKKERFSLILESASTNQTSMYLCASSSGPGQGSYEQYFGPGTRLTVT.

This chain joins TRBV5-1 and TRBJ2-3; 9 positions agree with TRBD2. J lost 5 bases, V lost 5 bases, and 6 bases had no gene match. The CDR3 runs to 14 residues. Looked up from germline, CDR1 is SGHRS and CDR2 is YFSETQ. DNA of the CDR3: TGCGCCAGCAGTCCGGGACTAGCAGTAGATACGCAGTATTTT. Protein product: CASSPGLAVDTQYF.

The gene calls are TRBV27 and TRBJ2-7, with D perhaps matching TRBD1 (5 bases). CDR1 and CDR2 from the germline V gene are MNHEY and SMNVEV (reference sequence). V was pared by 5 bases and J by 0 bases, with 14 bases between. The CDR3 loop spans 15 amino acids. Written as DNA, the CDR3 is TGTGCCAGCAGTATGGACACATTAAGCTCCTACGAGCAGTACTTC. This sequence encodes CASSMDTLSSYEQYF.

The gene calls are TRBV9 and TRBJ2-7, with a weak D call TRBD2 (5 bases). TRBJ2-1 matches the DNA end more closely, so the J call is doubtful. Germline V gene lookup returns CDR1 SGDLS and CDR2 YYNGEE. This CDR3 has 14 amino acids. CDR3 residues: CASSATVTGIGQFF. In DNA, the CDR3 is TGTGCCAGCAGCGCGACTGTTACGGGGATAGGGCAGTTCTTC.

J is TRBJ2-3 and V is TRBV29-1; D unresolved. Germline CDR1 SQVTM, CDR2 ANQGSEA. The CDR3 loop spans 10 amino acids. Trimming removed 7 bases from V and 5 bases from J, with 7 bases in between. The CDR3 sequence: CSALGDTQYF. The CDR3 DNA follows: TGCAGCGCGCTCGGAGATACGCAGTATTTT.

The chain joins TRBV7-2 to TRBJ2-5; the match to TRBD1 covers 7 bases. V shed 3 bases and J 1 base; nucleotides not matched to a gene: 11. Germline CDR1 and CDR2: SGHTA and FQGNSA. This CDR3 comprises 17 residues. The CDR3 is CASSFGTGVVGQETQYF. The CDR3 nucleotides read TGTGCCAGCAGCTTTGGTACAGGGGTTGTGGGCCAAGAGACCCAGTACTTC.

This chain connects TRBV27 to TRBJ2-7; D gene uncertain. Germline-derived CDR1 and CDR2 are MNHEY and SMNVEV (reference sequence). The V end was cut by 0 bases, the J end by 3 bases, with 9 bases between. The CDR3 has 14 residues. The CDR3 nucleotides are TGTGCCAGCAGTTTATCAGGGTCTGACTACGAGCAGTACTTC. Its translation is CASSLSGSDYEQYF.